The TCR beta chain described here comes from a study of blood T cell repertoires in COVID-19. Overall study context: COVID-19 samples from acute and convalescent phases originated in the United States, Italy and Spain. PBMCs, B-cell-depleted T cells, or T cells were the source of the cDNA or gDNA that made up the material.

V was shortened by 7 bases and J by 0 bases, with 7 bases between the two germline ends. Germline V gene lookup returns CDR1 MNHEY and CDR2 SVGAGI. The CDR3 has 13 amino acids. Under the authors' procedure: Nucleated cell number was recorded as an estimate derived from reference gene primer amplification. The assay was immunoSEQ multiplex PCR, and TCRdb's table has in-frame clones only and misses some. The V and J calls and clone size are taken from that table; D and trimming were inferred from the DNA. Of approximately 200,000 clones in the sample, approximately 89% are singletons; the top ten hold about 3.9%.

Sequenced: peripheral blood. The sequence was obtained from a woman aged 30 to 39 with acute or convalescent COVID-19. The chain joins TRBV6-5 to TRBJ1-3; D is perhaps TRBD1 (5 bases). The CDR3 region is CASKTVSGNTIYF. CDR3 nucleotide sequence: TGTGCCAGCAAGACAGTCTCTGGAAACACCATATATTTT.